The next 19 T cell receptor beta chains were all read from a single sample in a study of Ad26.COV2.S vaccination and SARS-CoV-2 variants (dated by TCRdb to the early 2020s). The treatment or condition label of this sample denotes: 15 to 20 received Ad26.COV2.S at low or high dose, single or two shots; several received placebo; per-sample allocation not given. For vaccine and placebo recipients, repertoires were sequenced using samples collected on day 63 after the first injection. The library was obtained by the immunoSEQ multiplex PCR assay. As stored in TCRdb, this immuneACCESS dataset retains in-frame rearrangements with V and J assigned. A fraction of the clones does not appear; measured against another copy, unresolved V genes explain less than half of the discrepancy, and the remainder lacks a known reason. The sample profile shows roughly 700,000 clones; approximately 88% of them were found once. Approximately 1.5% of the sample rests with the top ten.

The source material was peripheral blood, sampled in a trial of Ad26.COV2.S vaccine versus placebo. The receptors were sampled from a person between 18 and 59 years old who received the Ad26.COV2.S COVID-19 vaccine or a placebo.

This clone has just a few counts. The J gene is TRBJ1-5, the V gene TRBV15; D call uncertain. CDR3 length: 14 amino acids. CDR1 is LNHNV and CDR2 is YYDKDF in the germline V gene (reference sequence). Trimming cost V 3 bases and J 7 bases, with 13 bases left between them. The CDR3 region is CATSRGRVGQPQHF. The CDR3 DNA follows: TGTGCCACCAGCAGGGGAAGGGTAGGCCAGCCCCAGCATTTT.

This chain links TRBV6-5 with TRBJ2-1, with D uncertain. Germline V lookup: CDR1 MNHEY, CDR2 SVGAGI. This CDR3 region has 13 residues. V gave up 0 bases and J gave up 7 bases, with 7 bases separating them. CDR3 DNA sequence: TGTGCCAGCAGTTACTCGACTGAAAATGAGCAGTTCTTC. Its protein is CASSYSTENEQFF.

The chain joins TRBV19 to TRBJ2-1; unclear D gene. The CDR3 contains 16 residues. Between the trimmed V and J ends, which lost 6 bases and 2 bases, there was a span of 17 bases. Germline V lookup: CDR1 LNHDA, CDR2 SQIVND (reference sequence). The CDR3 nucleotides are TGTGCCAGTAGCCGGAGAGGAGACCAAGCCTACAATGAGCAGTTCTTC. Amino acid sequence: CASSRRGDQAYNEQFF.

This chain connects TRBV19 to TRBJ1-1; TRBD1 matches 9 bases. The CDR3 contains 16 residues. The junction had 16 bases not matched to a gene; V was cut back by 9 bases and J by 5 bases. The V gene's germline CDR1 is LNHDA and CDR2 SQIVND (reference sequence). The CDR3 nucleotides read TGTGCCAGCACCCCCCGGGACAGGGTAGTAAAGACTGAAGCTTTCTTT. It is translated as CASTPRDRVVKTEAFF.

J is TRBJ1-2 and V is TRBV6-5, with 7 bases that match TRBD1. There are 13 residues in the CDR3. Germline V gene lookup returns CDR1 MNHEY and CDR2 SVGAGI. Trimming removed 6 bases from V and 7 bases from J; junction bases left unmatched: 8. CDR3 in amino acids: CASRQVDRVGYTF. In DNA form, the CDR3 reads TGTGCCAGCAGGCAGGTCGACAGGGTTGGCTACACCTTC.

The J gene is TRBJ2-6, the V gene TRBV11-2; D could derive from TRBD1 or TRBD2 (5 bases each). Germline V gives CDR1 SGHAT, CDR2 FQNNGV. The V and J ends lost 5 bases and 0 bases respectively, with 17 bases between them. The length of the CDR3 is 18 residues. For the CDR3, the DNA is TGTGCCAGCAGCCCATGGGCAGGGAGCGACTCTGGGGCCAACGTCCTGACTTTC. This gives the protein CASSPWAGSDSGANVLTF.

The gene calls are TRBV27 and TRBJ2-3; D is unresolved. Germline CDR1 reads MNHEY; CDR2 reads SMNVEV (reference sequence). With 6 bases removed from V and 2 bases from J, the gap between germline ends came to 12 bases. The CDR3 contains 14 residues. The CDR3 DNA follows: TGTGCCAGCAGCTGGGCAGGTAACACAGATACGCAGTATTTT. This gives the protein CASSWAGNTDTQYF.

With respect to this clone: The sample holds other DNA sequences that translate to the same CDR3. The V call is TRBV6-5, the J call TRBJ1-2; D is possibly TRBD1 (5 bases). The V gene lost 0 bases and the J gene lost 5 bases, with 10 bases spanning the gap. CDR1 and CDR2 from the germline V gene are MNHEY and SVGAGI. The length of the CDR3 is 14 residues. The DNA for the CDR3 is TGTGCCAGCAGTTACTCCCTAGGGGTTTATGGCTACACCTTC. It yields the protein CASSYSLGVYGYTF.

This chain connects TRBV12-5 to TRBJ1-2, with 8 positions matching TRBD1. The ends lost 1 base at V and 6 bases at J; junction bases unmatched: 1. Germline CDR1 and CDR2: LGHNT and FRNRAP. CDR3 length: 13 residues. The CDR3 loop reads CASGLGTGNGYTF. CDR3 nucleotide sequence: TGTGCTAGTGGTTTGGGGACAGGGAATGGCTACACCTTC.

The V and J genes are TRBV11-2 and TRBJ2-4; D not resolved. CDR1 and CDR2 from the germline V gene are SGHAT and FQNNGV. The CDR3 is 15 residues long. V lost 0 bases to trimming and J lost 1 base, with 7 bases between them. The CDR3 loop is CASSLDQSAKNIQYF. CDR3 sequence (DNA): TGTGCCAGCAGCTTAGATCAGTCTGCCAAAAACATTCAGTACTTC.

This clone was detected a few times. CDR3 protein: CATSAPSGETQYF. CDR3 nucleotides: TGTGCCACCAGTGCCCCCTCTGGAGAGACCCAGTACTTC. This sequence joins TRBV24-1 and TRBJ2-5; D ambiguous. Between the trimmed V and J ends, which lost 5 bases and 4 bases, there was a span of 10 bases. This CDR3 spans 13 amino acids. Germline V lookup: CDR1 KGHDR, CDR2 SFDVKD.

The rearrangement links TRBV10-1 to TRBJ2-2; TRBD1 agrees at 9 bases. This CDR3 contains 15 residues. From germline, CDR1 is WNHNN and CDR2 SYGVQD (reference sequence). The V and J ends lost 2 bases and 6 bases, in that order; junction bases with no gene match: 4. DNA of the CDR3: TGCGCCAGCAGTGAGGGACAGGGGAAAGCCGGGGAGCTGTTTTTT. The encoded protein is CASSEGQGKAGELFF.

This chain uses TRBV6-6 with TRBJ2-7; tentatively, D is TRBD1 (6 bases). Germline CDR1 and CDR2: MNHNY and SVGAGI (reference sequence). Trimming removed 6 bases at V and 6 bases at J, with 21 bases between. This CDR3 comprises 15 residues. The CDR3 bases are TGTGCCAGCAGACTAACAGGGCGAAATTGGGGCGAGCAGTACTTC. It codes for CASRLTGRNWGEQYF.

Points on this clone: This same CDR3 is encoded by further DNA sequences in the sample. The chain combines TRBV7-2 with TRBJ1-5; the D gene is possibly TRBD1 (5 bases). CDR3 length: 13 amino acids. Trimming cost V 6 bases and J 5 bases, with 11 bases left between them. CDR1 SGHTA and CDR2 FQGNSA come from the germline V gene. The CDR3 nucleotides read TGTGCCAGCAGTTCAGACAGAGATCAGCCCCAGCATTTT. Amino acid sequence: CASSSDRDQPQHF.

DNA of the CDR3: TGTGCCAGCAGCTTCCGACTAGCCCCCTACTACAATGAGCAGTTCTTC. Translating gives CASSFRLAPYYNEQFF. V is TRBV7-6 and J is TRBJ2-1; TRBD2 aligns across 7 bases. From germline, CDR1 is SGHVS and CDR2 FNYEAQ. The CDR3 consists of 16 residues. Losses at the gene ends were 3 bases for V and 3 bases for J; bases not matched to a gene: 8.

This chain links TRBV5-1 with TRBJ2-2; 13 positions match TRBD2. Trimming cost V 4 bases and J 3 bases; bases outside gene matches: 9. The V gene's germline CDR1 is SGHRS and CDR2 YFSETQ. The CDR3 length is 18 residues. The CDR3 nucleotides read TGCGCCAGCAGCCTCCGGACTAGCGGGAGAGGGGACACCGGGGAGCTGTTTTTT. This encodes CASSLRTSGRGDTGELFF.

For this clone: Other nucleotide sequences from this sample produce the same CDR3. The chain is built from TRBV7-8 and TRBJ2-5; 9 bases line up with TRBD1. J was trimmed by 4 bases and V by 1 base; bases with no gene match: 4. The CDR3 has 15 amino acids. Germline V gene data show CDR1 as SGHVS and CDR2 as FQNEAQ. The CDR3 DNA reads TGTGCCAGCAGCTTAGGTACAGGGGGCATAGAGACCCAGTACTTC. Translating gives CASSLGTGGIETQYF.

V is TRBV2 and J is TRBJ2-2; TRBD2 matches at 7 bases. Germline values: CDR1 SNHLY, CDR2 FYNNEI. The J segment lost 3 bases and the V segment lost 4 bases, leaving 5 bases of the junction unmatched. There are 15 residues in the CDR3. The CDR3 nucleotides are TGTGCCAGCAGTGGGACTAGAAGGGACACCGGGGAGCTGTTTTTT. Translation gives CASSGTRRDTGELFF.

A few counts support this clone. The J gene is TRBJ1-6, the V gene TRBV6-1; no clear D gene. V was clipped by 2 bases and J by 7 bases, with 12 bases between them. The germline V gene encodes CDR1 MNHNS and CDR2 SASEGT. The CDR3 length is 15 residues. CDR3 protein: CASSEWGSGNSPLHF. In DNA form, the CDR3 reads TGTGCCAGCAGTGAATGGGGAAGTGGAAATTCACCCCTCCACTTT.